These 16 T cell receptor beta chains share one sample of origin, sequenced in a study of blood T cell repertoires in COVID-19. Profiled with immunoSEQ multiplex PCR; TCRdb holds only in-frame clones, not every one. The sample comprises about 190,000 clones, roughly three quarters of which are singletons, and about 10% rests with the top ten. The material sequenced was peripheral blood. The receptor source for this set is a woman older than 75 with COVID-19, enrolled during active disease.

The chain combines TRBV2 with TRBJ2-5; 9 positions agree with TRBD1. From germline, CDR1 is SNHLY and CDR2 FYNNEI. The CDR3 extends over 12 amino acids. Trimming cost V 9 bases and J 5 bases; bases outside gene matches: 4. DNA of the CDR3: TGTGCCAGTAACAGGGGGCAGGAGACCCAGTACTTC. Translating gives CASNRGQETQYF.

This rearrangement joins TRBV7-9 to TRBJ1-1; D might be TRBD1 (6 bases). This CDR3 region has 15 residues. Per germline, CDR1 SEHNR and CDR2 FQNEAQ (reference sequence). The ends were cut back, 1 base at V and 4 bases at J, with 13 bases in the middle. The CDR3 sequence is CASSLGPGVGTEAFF. The DNA of the CDR3 is TGTGCCAGCAGCTTAGGCCCAGGGGTAGGCACTGAAGCTTTCTTT.

The gene calls are TRBV6-5 and TRBJ1-1, with D possibly matching TRBD1 (5 bases). CDR3 length: 13 amino acids. The V and J ends lost 7 bases and 4 bases respectively, with 13 bases between them. Germline-derived CDR1 and CDR2 are MNHEY and SVGAGI. The CDR3 coding sequence is TGTGCCAGCACAAGAATAGGGGTCACTGAAGCTTTCTTT. Translated, it gives CASTRIGVTEAFF.

This clone has just one count. The chain is built from TRBV7-2 and TRBJ2-3; D is ambiguous. The germline V gene encodes CDR1 SGHTA and CDR2 FQGNSA. V lost 5 bases, J lost 2 bases, and 5 bases lay in between. This CDR3 spans 12 amino acids. The CDR3 is CASSPYTDTQYF. The CDR3 bases are TGTGCCAGCAGCCCTTACACAGATACGCAGTATTTT. Full variable domain (remainder filled in from reference TRBV7-2 and TRBJ2-3): GAGVSQSPSNKVTEKGKDVELRCDPISGHTALYWYRQSLGQGLEFLIYFQGNSAPDKSGLPSDRFSAERTGGSVSTLTIQRTQQEDSAVYLCASSPYTDTQYFGPGTRLTVL.

V gene TRBV10-3 combines with J gene TRBJ2-1; TRBD1 might be the D (5 bases). Per the germline V gene, CDR1 is ENHRY and CDR2 is SYGVKD. Trimming took off 8 bases at V and 9 bases at J, with 8 bases between the two ends. The CDR3 contains 10 residues. CDR3 DNA: TGTGCCATCGGGGCCCCTGAGCAGTTCTTC. Translating it yields CAIGAPEQFF.

V is TRBV18 and J is TRBJ2-7, with 11 bases identical to TRBD2. After removal of 1 base from V and 0 bases from J, the junction contained 2 bases not matched to a gene. Per germline, CDR1 KGHSH and CDR2 LQKENI. CDR3 length: 16 amino acids. CDR3 sequence reads: CASSPLGLAGSYEQYF. The CDR3 bases are TGTGCCAGCTCACCACTCGGACTAGCGGGCTCCTACGAGCAGTACTTC. Full variable domain (missing parts from reference TRBV18 and TRBJ2-7): NAGVMQNPRHLVRRRGQEARLRCSPMKGHSHVYWYRQLPEEGLKFMVYLQKENIIDESGMPKERFSAEFPKEGPSILRIQQVVRGDSAAYFCASSPLGLAGSYEQYFGPGTRLTVT.

The chain carries TRBV18 and TRBJ2-5; the D gene is possibly TRBD1 (6 bases). This CDR3 is built from 14 residues. The V end lost 3 bases, the J end lost 3 bases, and 11 bases lay between the germline ends. The germline gives CDR1 KGHSH, CDR2 LQKENI. The CDR3 loop reads CASSPGTSEETQYF. CDR3 nucleotide sequence: TGTGCCAGCTCACCCGGGACATCTGAAGAGACCCAGTACTTC.

The CDR3 loop reads CASNNRQATNEKLFF. The DNA of the CDR3 is TGTGCCAGCAACAACAGACAGGCAACTAATGAAAAACTGTTTTTT. The chain couples TRBV6-5 to TRBJ1-4; possibly TRBD1 for D (6 bases). Germline V lookup: CDR1 MNHEY, CDR2 SVGAGI. With 7 bases removed from V and 0 bases from J, the gap between germline ends came to 12 bases. The CDR3 consists of 15 residues.

This clone was seen a single time. The chain joins TRBV5-4 to TRBJ2-7; the match to TRBD2 covers 12 bases. Looked up from germline, CDR1 is SGHNT and CDR2 is YYREEE (reference sequence). V trimming: 0 bases; J trimming: 5 bases; junction bases outside the gene matches: 9. The CDR3 spans 17 residues. CDR3 coding DNA: TGTGCCAGCAGCTTGGCCGGCGCTAGCGGGAGGGCTCACGAGCAGTACTTC. The encoded protein is CASSLAGASGRAHEQYF.

This clone was observed once. V and J are TRBV5-1 and TRBJ1-3, with D unclear. Germline V gene sequence: CDR1 SGHRS, CDR2 YFSETQ. V lost 4 bases and J lost 3, with 23 bases in between. The CDR3 runs to 18 residues. The DNA for the CDR3 is TGCGCCAGCAGCCTGGGGTTGGTCAGGCGCCGAAATGGAAACACCATATATTTT. Protein: CASSLGLVRRRNGNTIYF.

This chain joins TRBV19 and TRBJ1-5, with D unresolved. Germline CDR1 LNHDA, CDR2 SQIVND (reference sequence). V was cut by 3 bases and J by 2 bases, with 14 bases left in between. The CDR3 loop spans 16 amino acids. CDR3 region: CASSILLEGGNQPQHF. As DNA, the CDR3 is TGTGCCAGTAGTATTCTCTTGGAGGGCGGCAATCAGCCCCAGCATTTT.

CDR3 region: CARGGSNYGYTF. CDR3 in DNA: TGTGCCAGAGGGGGCAGTAACTATGGCTACACCTTC. The chain combines TRBV2 with TRBJ1-2; TRBD1 aligns across 7 bases. Germline V gives CDR1 SNHLY, CDR2 FYNNEI. J gave up 1 base and V 9 bases, and 2 bases lay outside the gene matches. The CDR3 spans 12 residues. The variable domain in full, with the rest retrieved from reference TRBV2 and TRBJ1-2, is EPEVTQTPSHQVTQMGQEVILRCVPISNHLYFYWYRQILGQKVEFLVSFYNNEISEKSEIFDDQFSVERPDGSNFTLKIRSTKLEDSAMYFCARGGSNYGYTFGSGTRLTVV.

In this sample, this clone turned up once. The CDR3 region is CSVESARGNGYTF. CDR3 nucleotide sequence: TGCAGCGTTGAGTCGGCCAGGGGAAATGGCTACACCTTC. The rearrangement joins TRBV29-1 to TRBJ1-2; a possible D gene is TRBD1 (6 bases). The CDR3 contains 13 residues. Germline loops: CDR1 SQVTM, CDR2 ANQGSEA. V was cut by 3 bases and J by 6 bases, with 14 bases left in between.

The J gene is TRBJ2-3, the V gene TRBV2, with 11 bases identical to TRBD2. This CDR3 contains 15 residues. The junction had 10 bases not matched to a gene; V was cut back by 8 bases and J by 6 bases. From germline, CDR1 is SNHLY and CDR2 FYNNEI. CDR3 nucleotide sequence: TGTGCCAGCCTTCGGGGTAGCGGGAGGGATGATACGCAGTATTTT. Its translation is CASLRGSGRDDTQYF.

Ten or more counts support this clone. The chain uses TRBV6-5 and TRBJ1-2; D gene ambiguous. The V end was cut by 7 bases, the J end by 0 bases, with 6 bases between. The CDR3 extends over 12 amino acids. In germline, CDR1 is MNHEY, CDR2 SVGAGI. CDR3 amino acids: CASTPANYGYTF. DNA for the CDR3: TGTGCCAGCACTCCAGCTAACTATGGCTACACCTTC.

Only a few counts were recorded for this clone. V and J are TRBV11-3 and TRBJ2-5; 10 bases match TRBD1. Trimming at V came to 5 bases and at J to 5 bases, leaving 14 bases not matched to a gene. CDR1 and CDR2 (germline): SGHNT, YENEEA. This CDR3 is built from 17 residues. The CDR3 nucleotides read TGTGCCAGCAGCCAGGCTGGCCCGGGACAGGGGATGGAGACCCAGTACTTC. Translated, it gives CASSQAGPGQGMETQYF.